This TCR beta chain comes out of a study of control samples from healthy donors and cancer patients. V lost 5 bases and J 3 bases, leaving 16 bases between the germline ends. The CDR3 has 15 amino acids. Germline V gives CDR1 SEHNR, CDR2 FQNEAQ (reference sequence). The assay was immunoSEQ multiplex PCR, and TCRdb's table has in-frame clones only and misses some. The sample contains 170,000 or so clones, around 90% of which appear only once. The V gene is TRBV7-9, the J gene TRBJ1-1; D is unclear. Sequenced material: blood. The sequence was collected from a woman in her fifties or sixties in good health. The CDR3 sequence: CASSTVQRPYTEAFF. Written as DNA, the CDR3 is TGTGCCAGCAGCACCGTACAGAGGCCCTACACTGAAGCTTTCTTT.